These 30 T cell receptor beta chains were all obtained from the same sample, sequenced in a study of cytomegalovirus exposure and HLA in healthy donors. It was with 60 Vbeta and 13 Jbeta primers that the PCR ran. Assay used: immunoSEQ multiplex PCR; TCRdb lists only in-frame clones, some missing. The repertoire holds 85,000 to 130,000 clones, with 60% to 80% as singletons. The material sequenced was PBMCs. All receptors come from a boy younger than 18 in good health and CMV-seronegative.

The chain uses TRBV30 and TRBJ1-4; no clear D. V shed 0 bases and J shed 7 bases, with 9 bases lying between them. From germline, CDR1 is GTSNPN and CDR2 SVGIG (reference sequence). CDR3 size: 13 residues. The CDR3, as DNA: TGTGCCTGGAGTGTCTTGGGCCTTGAAAAACTGTTTTTT. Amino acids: CAWSVLGLEKLFF.

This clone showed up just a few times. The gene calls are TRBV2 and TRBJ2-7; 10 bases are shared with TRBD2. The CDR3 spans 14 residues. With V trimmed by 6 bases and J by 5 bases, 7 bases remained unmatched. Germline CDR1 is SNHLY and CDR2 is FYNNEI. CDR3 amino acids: CASRKREGVDEQYF. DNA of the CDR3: TGTGCCAGCAGAAAGCGGGAGGGCGTCGACGAGCAGTACTTC.

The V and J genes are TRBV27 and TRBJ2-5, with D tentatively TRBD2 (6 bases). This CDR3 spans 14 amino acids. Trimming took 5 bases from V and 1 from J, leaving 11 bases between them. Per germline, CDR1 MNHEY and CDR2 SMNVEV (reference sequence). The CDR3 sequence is CASSPGTFQETQYF. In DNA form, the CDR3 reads TGTGCCAGCAGTCCTGGGACTTTCCAAGAGACCCAGTACTTC.

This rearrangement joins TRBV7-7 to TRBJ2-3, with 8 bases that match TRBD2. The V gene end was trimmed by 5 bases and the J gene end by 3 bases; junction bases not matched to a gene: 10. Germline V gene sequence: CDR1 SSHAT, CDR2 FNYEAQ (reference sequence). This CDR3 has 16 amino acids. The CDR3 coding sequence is TGTGCCAGCAGCCCCACCTTCGGGGGGGGGACAGATACGCAGTATTTT. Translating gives CASSPTFGGGTDTQYF.

In nucleotides, the CDR3 is TGTGCCAGCAGCCAGCACAGGGGGGGTGGCTACACCTTC. Encoded protein: CASSQHRGGGYTF. The V and J genes are TRBV11-2 and TRBJ1-2; TRBD1 agrees at 8 bases. Trimming removed 5 bases from V and 7 bases from J; junction bases left unmatched: 6. Germline values: CDR1 SGHAT, CDR2 FQNNGV. The CDR3 length is 13 residues.

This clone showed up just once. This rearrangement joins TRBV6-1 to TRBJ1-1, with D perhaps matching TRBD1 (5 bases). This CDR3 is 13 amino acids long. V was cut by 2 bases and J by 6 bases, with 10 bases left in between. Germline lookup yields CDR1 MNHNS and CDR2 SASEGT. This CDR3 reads CASSELGGAEAFF. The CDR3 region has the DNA TGTGCCAGCAGTGAATTGGGGGGTGCTGAAGCTTTCTTT.

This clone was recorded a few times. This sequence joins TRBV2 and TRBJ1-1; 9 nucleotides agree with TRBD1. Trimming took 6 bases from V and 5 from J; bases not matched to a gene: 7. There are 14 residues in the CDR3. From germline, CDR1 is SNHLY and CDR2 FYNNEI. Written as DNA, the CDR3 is TGTGCCAGCAGCGGGGGACAGGGTCGAACTGAAGCTTTCTTT. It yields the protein CASSGGQGRTEAFF.

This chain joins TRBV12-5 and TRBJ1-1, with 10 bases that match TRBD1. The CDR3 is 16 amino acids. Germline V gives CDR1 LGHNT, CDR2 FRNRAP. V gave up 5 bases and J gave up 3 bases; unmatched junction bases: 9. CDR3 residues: CASGLPSGQGDTEAFF. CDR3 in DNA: TGTGCTAGTGGTCTGCCGAGTGGACAGGGGGACACTGAAGCTTTCTTT.

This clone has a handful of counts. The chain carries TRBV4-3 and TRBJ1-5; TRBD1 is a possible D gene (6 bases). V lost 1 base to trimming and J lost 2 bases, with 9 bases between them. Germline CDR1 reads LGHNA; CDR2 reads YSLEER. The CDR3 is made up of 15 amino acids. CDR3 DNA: TGCGCCAGCAGCCAAGTCTACAGGGGCAATCAGCCCCAGCATTTT. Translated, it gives CASSQVYRGNQPQHF.

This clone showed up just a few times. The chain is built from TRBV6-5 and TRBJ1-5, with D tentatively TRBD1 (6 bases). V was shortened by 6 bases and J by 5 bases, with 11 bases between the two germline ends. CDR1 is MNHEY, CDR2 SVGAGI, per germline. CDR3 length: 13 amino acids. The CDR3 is CASRRQDDQPQHF. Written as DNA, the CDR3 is TGTGCCAGCAGAAGACAGGACGATCAGCCCCAGCATTTT.

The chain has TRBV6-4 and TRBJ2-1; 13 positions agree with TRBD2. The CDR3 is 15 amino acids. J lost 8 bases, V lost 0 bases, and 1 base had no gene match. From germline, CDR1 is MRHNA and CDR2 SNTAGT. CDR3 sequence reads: CASSDSLAGGHEQFF. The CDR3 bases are TGTGCCAGCAGTGACTCACTAGCGGGGGGGCATGAGCAGTTCTTC.

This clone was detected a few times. Here the CDR3 DNA reads TGTGCCAGCAGTCCCCGGACAGGGATTTTCGGGGAGCTGTTTTTT. As protein: CASSPRTGIFGELFF. The chain is built from TRBV27 and TRBJ2-2, with 8 bases identical to TRBD1. V gave up 5 bases and J gave up 7 bases; unmatched junction bases: 9. CDR3 size: 15 residues. Germline-derived CDR1 and CDR2 are MNHEY and SMNVEV (reference sequence).

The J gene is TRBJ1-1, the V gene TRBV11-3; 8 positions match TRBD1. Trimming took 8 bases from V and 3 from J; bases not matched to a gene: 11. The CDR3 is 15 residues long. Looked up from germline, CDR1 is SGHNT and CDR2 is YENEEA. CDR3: CASLIGQGAHTEAFF. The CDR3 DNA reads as TGTGCCAGCTTAATTGGGCAGGGGGCGCACACTGAAGCTTTCTTT.

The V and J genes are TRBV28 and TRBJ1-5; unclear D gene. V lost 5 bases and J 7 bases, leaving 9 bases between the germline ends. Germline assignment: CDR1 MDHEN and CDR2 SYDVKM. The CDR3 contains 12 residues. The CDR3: CASSIPRQPQHF. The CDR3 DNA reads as TGTGCCAGCAGTATTCCGAGGCAGCCCCAGCATTTT. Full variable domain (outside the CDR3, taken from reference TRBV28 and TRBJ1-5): DVKVTQSSRYLVKRTGEKVFLECVQDMDHENMFWYRQDPGLGLRLIYFSYDVKMKEKGDIPEGYSVSREKKERFSLILESASTNQTSMYLCASSIPRQPQHFGDGTRLSIL.

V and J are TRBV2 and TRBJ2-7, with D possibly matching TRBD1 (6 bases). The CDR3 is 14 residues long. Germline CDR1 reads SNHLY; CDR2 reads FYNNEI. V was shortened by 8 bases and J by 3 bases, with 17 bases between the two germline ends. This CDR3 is CASAPTGKDYEQYF. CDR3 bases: TGTGCCAGCGCCCCGACAGGTAAAGACTACGAGCAGTACTTC.

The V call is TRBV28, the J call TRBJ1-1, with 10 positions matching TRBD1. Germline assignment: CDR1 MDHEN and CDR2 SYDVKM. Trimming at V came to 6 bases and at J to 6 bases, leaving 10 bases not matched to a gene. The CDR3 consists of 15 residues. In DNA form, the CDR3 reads TGTGCCAGCAGAAGATTGACAGGGGGCTGGGCTGAAGCTTTCTTT. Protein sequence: CASRRLTGGWAEAFF.

The CDR3 here is CASSIAGTGNQPQHF. CDR3 coding DNA: TGTGCCAGTAGTATAGCAGGGACTGGCAATCAGCCCCAGCATTTT. The gene calls are TRBV19 and TRBJ1-5, with a possible D match to TRBD1 (5 bases). Looked up from germline, CDR1 is LNHDA and CDR2 is SQIVND (reference sequence). Trimming left V 1 base short and J 2 bases short, with 9 bases between. There are 15 residues in the CDR3.

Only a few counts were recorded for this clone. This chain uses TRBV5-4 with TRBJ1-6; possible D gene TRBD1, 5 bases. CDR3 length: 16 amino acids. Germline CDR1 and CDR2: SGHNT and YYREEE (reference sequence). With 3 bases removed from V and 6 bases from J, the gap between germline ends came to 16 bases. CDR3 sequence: CASSSETGFGNSPLHF. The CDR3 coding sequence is TGTGCCAGCAGCTCCGAAACAGGCTTCGGTAATTCACCCCTCCACTTT.

CDR3 sequence (DNA): TGTGCCAGCAAAGCGGGAGGGCCGCAGACCCAGTACTTC. Protein: CASKAGGPQTQYF. This chain connects TRBV2 to TRBJ2-5; 10 positions agree with TRBD2. The CDR3 extends over 13 amino acids. V lost 7 bases, J lost 6 bases, and 5 bases stayed unmatched. CDR1 SNHLY and CDR2 FYNNEI come from the germline V gene. Together with reference TRBV2 and TRBJ2-5, the CDR3 gives the full variable domain: EPEVTQTPSHQVTQMGQEVILRCVPISNHLYFYWYRQILGQKVEFLVSFYNNEISEKSEIFDDQFSVERPDGSNFTLKIRSTKLEDSAMYFCASKAGGPQTQYFGPGTRLLVL.

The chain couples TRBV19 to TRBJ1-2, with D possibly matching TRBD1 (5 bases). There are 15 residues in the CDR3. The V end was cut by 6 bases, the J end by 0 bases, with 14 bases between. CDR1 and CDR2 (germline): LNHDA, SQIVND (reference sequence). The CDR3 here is CASRDMGLSNYGYTF. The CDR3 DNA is TGTGCCAGTAGAGATATGGGGCTTTCTAACTATGGCTACACCTTC.

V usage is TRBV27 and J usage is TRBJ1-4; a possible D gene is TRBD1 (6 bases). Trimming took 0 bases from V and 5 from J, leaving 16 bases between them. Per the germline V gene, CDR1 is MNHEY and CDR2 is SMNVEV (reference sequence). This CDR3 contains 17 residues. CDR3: CASSLSLLRTANEKLFF. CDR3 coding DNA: TGTGCCAGCAGTTTATCGCTTTTAAGGACAGCGAATGAAAAACTGTTTTTT.

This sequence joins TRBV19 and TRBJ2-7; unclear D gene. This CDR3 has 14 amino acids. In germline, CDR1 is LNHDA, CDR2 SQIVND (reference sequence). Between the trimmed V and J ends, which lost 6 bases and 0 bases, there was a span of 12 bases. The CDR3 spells CASRVRVNSYEQYF. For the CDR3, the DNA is TGTGCCAGTAGGGTAAGAGTAAACTCCTACGAGCAGTACTTC.

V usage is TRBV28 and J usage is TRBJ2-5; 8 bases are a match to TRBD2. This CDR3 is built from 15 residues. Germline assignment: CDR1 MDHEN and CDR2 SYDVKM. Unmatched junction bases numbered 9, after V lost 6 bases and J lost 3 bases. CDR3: CASSSGWREEETQYF. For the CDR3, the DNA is TGTGCCAGCAGCTCCGGGTGGCGGGAGGAAGAGACCCAGTACTTC.

CDR3 sequence: CASSYSSRLAGNEQYF. The DNA for the CDR3 is TGTGCCAGCAGTTACTCTAGCCGACTAGCGGGGAACGAGCAGTACTTC. V gene TRBV6-6 combines with J gene TRBJ2-7; the match to TRBD2 covers 11 bases. The CDR3 loop spans 16 amino acids. Germline values: CDR1 MNHNY, CDR2 SVGAGI (reference sequence). Trimming cost V 0 bases and J 5 bases; bases outside gene matches: 6.

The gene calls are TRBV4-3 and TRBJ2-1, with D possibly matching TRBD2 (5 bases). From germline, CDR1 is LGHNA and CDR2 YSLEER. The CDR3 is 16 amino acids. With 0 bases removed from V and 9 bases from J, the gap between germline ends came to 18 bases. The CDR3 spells CASSQDPTRIGVEQFF. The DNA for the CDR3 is TGCGCCAGCAGCCAAGATCCAACTAGGATTGGTGTTGAGCAGTTCTTC.

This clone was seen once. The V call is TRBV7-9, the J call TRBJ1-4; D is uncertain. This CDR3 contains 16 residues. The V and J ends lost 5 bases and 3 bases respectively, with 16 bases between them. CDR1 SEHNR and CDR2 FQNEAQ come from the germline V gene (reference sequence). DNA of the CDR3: TGTGCCAGCAGCCCCCTAGCGTTAGAGGCTAATGAAAAACTGTTTTTT. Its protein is CASSPLALEANEKLFF.

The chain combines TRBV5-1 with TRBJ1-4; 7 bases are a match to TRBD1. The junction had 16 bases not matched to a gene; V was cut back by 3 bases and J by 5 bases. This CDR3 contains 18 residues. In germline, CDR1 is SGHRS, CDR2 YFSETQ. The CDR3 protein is CASSSSTDSGQPNEKLFF. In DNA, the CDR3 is TGCGCCAGCAGCTCCTCGACTGACTCGGGACAGCCCAATGAAAAACTGTTTTTT.

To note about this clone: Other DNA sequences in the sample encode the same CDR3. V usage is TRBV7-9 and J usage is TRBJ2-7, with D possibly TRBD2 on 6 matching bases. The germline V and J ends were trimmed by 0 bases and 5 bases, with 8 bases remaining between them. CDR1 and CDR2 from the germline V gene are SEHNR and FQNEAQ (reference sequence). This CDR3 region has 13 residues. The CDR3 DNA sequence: TGTGCCAGCAGCTTAGCGCGGGGCGACGAGCAGTACTTC. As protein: CASSLARGDEQYF. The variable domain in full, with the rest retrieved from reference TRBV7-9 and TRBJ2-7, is DTGVSQNPRHKITKRGQNVTFRCDPISEHNRLYWYRQTLGQGPEFLTYFQNEAQLEKSRLLSDRFSAERPKGSFSTLEIQRTEQGDSAMYLCASSLARGDEQYFGPGTRLTVT.

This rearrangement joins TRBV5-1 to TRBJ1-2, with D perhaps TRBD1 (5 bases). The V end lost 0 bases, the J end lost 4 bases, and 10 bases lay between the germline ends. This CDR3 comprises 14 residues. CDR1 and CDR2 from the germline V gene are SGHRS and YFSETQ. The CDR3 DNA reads TGCGCCAGCAGCTTGGTCCAGGGAGGCTATGGCTACACCTTC. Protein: CASSLVQGGYGYTF.

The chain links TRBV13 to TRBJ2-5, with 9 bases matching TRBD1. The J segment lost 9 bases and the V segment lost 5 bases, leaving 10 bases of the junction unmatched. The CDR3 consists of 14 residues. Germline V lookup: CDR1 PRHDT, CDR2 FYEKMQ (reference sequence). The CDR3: CASSHRTGEWAQYF. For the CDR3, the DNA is TGTGCCAGCAGCCACCGGACAGGGGAATGGGCCCAGTACTTC.